The 27 T cell receptor beta chains below were found in one sample sequenced in a study of T cells in Graves' hyperthyroidism and ophthalmopathy. TCR beta CDR3 region amplification was performed from RNA transcripts. The TCR CDR3 first-round RT-PCR relied on the HTBI primer set. TCRdb itself ran the multiplex PCR reads through MiXCR, one entry per CDR3 protein. Among almost 250,000 distinct CDR3 sequences listed, 24% were seen once. Sequenced material: blood. Receptors originate from a middle-aged woman with Graves' ophthalmopathy.

This chain joins TRBV20-1 and TRBJ2-7; 12 bases line up with TRBD2. The V segment lost 5 bases and the J segment 2 bases; nucleotides outside the gene matches: 16. CDR3 size: 18 residues. Germline assignment: CDR1 DFQATT and CDR2 SNEGSKA (reference sequence). The CDR3: CSARATGLAGYQTYEQYF. The DNA for the CDR3 is TGCAGTGCTCGCGCTACCGGACTAGCGGGATATCAAACCTACGAGCAGTACTTC.

This clonotype has a count of ten or more. The chain joins TRBV6-5 to TRBJ2-7; TRBD2 might be the D (5 bases). The CDR3 spans 14 residues. Germline loops: CDR1 MNHEY, CDR2 SVGAGI. V was cut by 6 bases and J by 0 bases, with 12 bases left in between. The DNA for the CDR3 is TGTGCCAGCAGGACTCGGGGAGACTCCTACGAGCAGTACTTC. It translates to CASRTRGDSYEQYF.

This sequence joins TRBV11-3 and TRBJ1-5; D call uncertain. The germline V gene encodes CDR1 SGHNT and CDR2 YENEEA. Trimming took off 0 bases at V and 5 bases at J, with 8 bases between the two ends. The length of the CDR3 is 14 residues. CDR3 in DNA: TGTGCCAGCAGCTTAGATCAGCCCCATCAGCCCCAGCATTTT. This translates into CASSLDQPHQPQHF.

This clonotype was observed at least ten times. The chain is built from TRBV28 and TRBJ2-7; D uncertain. The length of the CDR3 is 14 residues. In germline, CDR1 is MDHEN, CDR2 SYDVKM. V lost 1 base to trimming and J lost 3 bases, with 10 bases between them. CDR3 sequence reads: CASSLSGRIYEQYF. CDR3 bases: TGTGCCAGCAGTTTATCCGGACGGATCTACGAGCAGTACTTC.

This clonotype was seen ten or more times. In nucleotides, the CDR3 is TGTGCCAGTAGTATAAGGGGAGCACAAGAGACCCAGTACTTC. Its translation is CASSIRGAQETQYF. V gene TRBV19 combines with J gene TRBJ2-5, with D possibly being TRBD1 or TRBD2 (5 bases each). The CDR3 runs 14 residues. CDR1 and CDR2 from the germline V gene are LNHDA and SQIVND (reference sequence). The ends were cut back, 2 bases at V and 2 bases at J, with 9 bases in the middle.

Many counts were recorded for this clonotype. The chain links TRBV6-1 to TRBJ2-1; 9 bases are a match to TRBD1. Germline V gene lookup returns CDR1 MNHNS and CDR2 SASEGT. The V and J ends lost 2 bases and 4 bases, in that order; junction bases with no gene match: 3. The CDR3 runs to 15 residues. CDR3 region: CASSELGQGYNEQFF. The CDR3 DNA follows: TGTGCCAGCAGTGAACTGGGACAGGGATACAATGAGCAGTTCTTC.

V usage is TRBV6-1 and J usage is TRBJ1-1; no definite D call. Trimming took off 4 bases at V and 4 bases at J, with 19 bases between the two ends. CDR1 MNHNS and CDR2 SASEGT come from the germline V gene. This CDR3 has 16 residues. CDR3 residues: CASSGFRGGLPTEAFF. In DNA form, the CDR3 reads TGTGCCAGCAGTGGTTTCAGAGGAGGGCTACCCACTGAAGCTTTCTTT.

This clonotype was recorded a few times. The rearrangement uses TRBV6-5 and TRBJ2-7; D is undetermined. V was clipped by 4 bases and J by 0 bases, with 13 bases between them. The CDR3 extends over 15 amino acids. CDR1 is MNHEY and CDR2 is SVGAGI in the germline V gene. In nucleotides, the CDR3 is TGTGCCAGCAGTTCCCTCAGGCAAAACTCCTACGAGCAGTACTTC. It translates to CASSSLRQNSYEQYF.

This clonotype was counted ten times or more. V and J are TRBV19 and TRBJ1-3, with TRBD1 matching over 7 bases. Germline V gene data show CDR1 as LNHDA and CDR2 as SQIVND (reference sequence). This CDR3 has 13 residues. The J segment lost 4 bases and the V segment lost 8 bases, leaving 5 bases of the junction unmatched. CDR3 sequence reads: CASAGTVGNTIYF. CDR3 nucleotide sequence: TGTGCCAGTGCAGGGACAGTCGGAAACACCATATATTTT.

The V gene is TRBV5-6, the J gene TRBJ2-7, with D possibly called TRBD1 or TRBD2 (5 bases each). CDR3 size: 14 residues. Germline V gives CDR1 SGHDT, CDR2 YYEEEE. The V end lost 6 bases, the J end lost 7 bases, and 20 bases lay between the germline ends. The DNA for the CDR3 is TGTGCCAGCAACCCGACCGGGACCGAGATAGAGCAGTACTTC. This encodes CASNPTGTEIEQYF.

This clonotype was seen ten or more times. This chain uses TRBV27 with TRBJ1-5; D possibly corresponds to TRBD1 (6 bases). V was trimmed by 6 bases and J by 2 bases, leaving 14 bases between them. Germline V lookup: CDR1 MNHEY, CDR2 SMNVEV (reference sequence). The CDR3 contains 15 residues. This chain's CDR3 is CASSPQGLGNQPQHF. In DNA, the CDR3 is TGTGCCAGCAGCCCTCAGGGGTTGGGCAATCAGCCCCAGCATTTT.

This clonotype was counted only a few times. The chain links TRBV12-3 or TRBV12-4 to TRBJ1-1; 7 nucleotides align to TRBD1. This CDR3 region has 12 residues. J was trimmed by 11 bases and V by 5 bases; bases with no gene match: 8. The CDR3 region has the DNA TGTGCCAGCAGTGGGGGAGGACAGGTCGCTTTCTTT. It translates to CASSGGGQVAFF.

At least ten counts were recorded for this clonotype. Written as DNA, the CDR3 is TGTGCCAGCAGTTGGGGCGACAGGGTAGAAGCTTTCTTT. Amino acid sequence: CASSWGDRVEAFF. The rearrangement uses TRBV28 and TRBJ1-1, with 7 bases identical to TRBD1. CDR1 is MDHEN, CDR2 SYDVKM, per germline. Trimming took 4 bases from V and 8 from J; bases not matched to a gene: 7. This CDR3 comprises 13 residues.

This clonotype was seen a few times. The CDR3 DNA reads as TGCGCCAGCAGCTTGGGTGGGACAGGGGGTACGGCCACTGAAGCTTTCTTT. Its translation is CASSLGGTGGTATEAFF. The chain employs TRBV5-1 and TRBJ1-1; 11 bases align to TRBD1. The V gene end was trimmed by 0 bases and the J gene end by 4 bases; junction bases not matched to a gene: 8. From germline, CDR1 is SGHRS and CDR2 YFSETQ. The CDR3 contains 17 residues.

This clonotype was picked up many times. This chain uses TRBV7-3 with TRBJ2-6; 8 nucleotides agree with TRBD2. Trimming at V came to 2 bases and at J to 4 bases, leaving 13 bases not matched to a gene. Per germline, CDR1 SGHTA and CDR2 FQGTGA. This CDR3 is built from 19 residues. As DNA, the CDR3 is TGTGCCAGCAGCTTACTTGGGACTAGGACATCGCCCGGGGCCAACGTCCTGACTTTC. Its translation is CASSLLGTRTSPGANVLTF.

The chain combines TRBV27 with TRBJ1-2, with a possible D match to TRBD1 (5 bases). This CDR3 is 14 amino acids long. The germline V and J ends were trimmed by 3 bases and 7 bases, with 15 bases remaining between them. The germline gives CDR1 MNHEY, CDR2 SMNVEV (reference sequence). Here the CDR3 reads CASSFWPIRGGYTF. CDR3 sequence (DNA): TGTGCCAGCAGTTTTTGGCCAATTAGGGGTGGCTACACCTTC.

About this clonotype itself: Its ends do not fully match the called genes, so a read error is possible. V gene TRBV28 combines with J gene TRBJ2-5; TRBD1 aligns across 7 bases. Germline V gives CDR1 MDHEN, CDR2 SYDVKM. This CDR3 has 16 residues. The CDR3 region has the DNA TGCGCCAGCAGCCAACTTTACAGGGGAAATGGAGAGACCCAGTACTTC. Protein product: CASSQLYRGNGETQYF. Full variable domain (outside the CDR3, taken from reference TRBV28 and TRBJ2-5): DVKVTQSSRYLVKRTGEKVFLECVQDMDHENMFWYRQDPGLGLRLIYFSYDVKMKEKGDIPEGYSVSREKKERFSLILESASTNQTSMYLCASSQLYRGNGETQYFGPGTRLLVL.

There are many counts of this clonotype. The V call is TRBV4-1, the J call TRBJ1-2; D is perhaps TRBD1 (5 bases). Trimming stripped 0 bases from V and 2 bases from J, with 10 bases between. The CDR3 has 15 amino acids. From germline, CDR1 is MGHRA and CDR2 YSYEKL. The CDR3 spells CASSQDGGVNYGYTF. The CDR3, as DNA: TGCGCCAGCAGCCAAGATGGGGGGGTGAACTATGGCTACACCTTC.

At least ten counts were recorded for this clonotype. This chain connects TRBV13 to TRBJ2-7; D might be TRBD1 (6 bases). V dropped 5 bases and J dropped 3 bases, with 20 bases sitting between them. The CDR3 loop spans 16 amino acids. Per the germline V gene, CDR1 is PRHDT and CDR2 is FYEKMQ (reference sequence). CDR3 in DNA: TGTGCCAGCAGCATGGAAGACGGACAGACAGTCTACGAGCAGTACTTC. It translates to CASSMEDGQTVYEQYF. The full variable domain, rest sourced from reference TRBV13 and TRBJ2-7, is AAGVIQSPRHLIKEKRETATLKCYPIPRHDTVYWYQQGPGQDPQFLISFYEKMQSDKGSIPDRFSAQQFSDYHSELNMSSLELGDSALYFCASSMEDGQTVYEQYFGPGTRLTVT.

This clonotype was counted many times. V usage is TRBV19 and J usage is TRBJ1-1; D perhaps matches TRBD1 (6 bases). The CDR3 consists of 15 residues. CDR1 LNHDA and CDR2 SQIVND come from the germline V gene (reference sequence). V lost 2 bases and J 6 bases, leaving 16 bases between the germline ends. In nucleotides, the CDR3 is TGTGCCAGTAGTATACCGGGACATTGGGGCGCTGAAGCTTTCTTT. This translates into CASSIPGHWGAEAFF.

This clonotype was picked up many times. This chain connects TRBV4-2 to TRBJ1-3; D possibly corresponds to TRBD1 (5 bases). The CDR3 is 17 amino acids. Looked up from germline, CDR1 is LGHNA and CDR2 is YNFKEQ. V shed 0 bases and J shed 0 bases, with 12 bases lying between them. DNA of the CDR3: TGTGCCAGCAGCCAAGAACCCGAGGGGCTCTCTGGAAACACCATATATTTT. The encoded protein is CASSQEPEGLSGNTIYF.

This clonotype was counted at least ten times. V usage is TRBV12-3 or TRBV12-4 and J usage is TRBJ1-1; D is perhaps TRBD1 (6 bases). Trimming left V 6 bases short and J 1 base short, with 15 bases between. The CDR3 is 15 amino acids. The CDR3 here is CASRGTGSANTEAFF. The DNA for the CDR3 is TGTGCCAGCAGGGGTACAGGGTCGGCGAACACTGAAGCTTTCTTT.

The chain is built from TRBV27 and TRBJ1-5; no definite D call. The CDR3 has 15 residues. Germline V gene data show CDR1 as MNHEY and CDR2 as SMNVEV (reference sequence). Trimming removed 3 bases at V and 1 base at J, with 10 bases between. CDR3: CASSFTGRSNQPQHF. The CDR3, as DNA: TGTGCCAGCAGTTTCACGGGCAGGAGCAATCAGCCCCAGCATTTT.

There are many counts of this clonotype. The chain carries TRBV30 and TRBJ1-1, with D unclear. This CDR3 is 12 amino acids long. Germline lookup yields CDR1 GTSNPN and CDR2 SVGIG (reference sequence). V gave up 3 bases and J gave up 3 bases, with 8 bases separating them. The CDR3 region is CAWSSYYTEAFF. CDR3 coding DNA: TGTGCCTGGAGCTCATATTACACTGAAGCTTTCTTT.

The rearrangement joins TRBV12-3 or TRBV12-4 to TRBJ1-1; D is perhaps TRBD1 (5 bases). The CDR3 has 14 amino acids. V was pared by 5 bases and J by 0 bases, with 10 bases between. The CDR3 region is CASSGTAVNTEAFF. The CDR3 coding sequence is TGTGCCAGCAGTGGGACCGCGGTGAACACTGAAGCTTTCTTT.

This clonotype was observed many times. CDR3 sequence: CASSLGSSGGYTF. CDR3 DNA sequence: TGCGCCAGCAGCTTGGGGTCATCGGGAGGCTACACCTTC. The V call is TRBV5-1, the J call TRBJ1-2; D gene ambiguous. Germline V CDR1 and CDR2: SGHRS, YFSETQ. The CDR3 is 13 residues long. V was shortened by 0 bases and J by 8 bases, with 11 bases between the two germline ends. The variable domain in full, with the rest retrieved from reference TRBV5-1 and TRBJ1-2, is KAGVTQTPRYLIKTRGQQVTLSCSPISGHRSVSWYQQTPGQGLQFLFEYFSETQRNKGNFPGRFSGRQFSNSRSEMNVSTLELGDSALYLCASSLGSSGGYTFGSGTRLTVV.

There are many counts of this clonotype. J is TRBJ2-5 and V is TRBV6-2 or TRBV6-3, with 8 bases aligning to TRBD1. Germline lookup yields CDR1 MNHEY and CDR2 SVGEGT. This CDR3 is built from 16 residues. V shed 6 bases and J 2 bases; nucleotides not matched to a gene: 11. Written as DNA, the CDR3 is TGTGCCAGCAGATCGGGAGCAGGGGGCAGGCAAGAGACCCAGTACTTC. This sequence encodes CASRSGAGGRQETQYF.